One and the same sample provided the 29 T cell receptor beta chains below, sequenced in a study of blood T cell repertoires in COVID-19 (dated by TCRdb to between 2020 and 2021). Preparation of the library involved the immunoSEQ multiplex PCR assay. The source is immuneACCESS, and TCRdb retained only in-frame sequences with V and J called. Part of the clones is not carried over; for the studies checked, unresolved V genes explain less than half of this, and the remainder is unexplained. In this sample the table shows approximately 380,000 clones, 85% to 90% of which occur a single time. The ten largest account for around 1.2% of the sample. Sample: PBMCs or T cells enriched from blood (not recorded which). Receptor source: a woman under 30 who had recovered from COVID-19.

This clone was counted once. The gene calls are TRBV6-6 and TRBJ1-6, with D tentatively TRBD1 (6 bases). Germline values: CDR1 MNHNY, CDR2 SVGAGI (reference sequence). V gave up 5 bases and J gave up 7 bases, with 15 bases separating them. The CDR3 consists of 15 residues. In nucleotides, the CDR3 is TGTGCCAGCAGTATTACGACAGGCAGGAATTCACCCCTCCACTTT. Residues: CASSITTGRNSPLHF.

This clone was counted once. The J gene is TRBJ1-3, the V gene TRBV19; 9 nucleotides line up with TRBD1. Losses at the gene ends were 7 bases for V and 0 bases for J; bases not matched to a gene: 4. The CDR3 extends over 15 amino acids. CDR1 and CDR2 from the germline V gene are LNHDA and SQIVND (reference sequence). CDR3 amino acids: CASMGQGSSGNTIYF. The CDR3 region has the DNA TGTGCCAGTATGGGACAGGGCTCCTCTGGAAACACCATATATTTT.

This rearrangement joins TRBV6-5 to TRBJ2-3; D is ambiguous. Germline CDR1 reads MNHEY; CDR2 reads SVGAGI. The CDR3 contains 13 residues. The V and J ends lost 2 bases and 5 bases respectively, with 8 bases between them. The chain's CDR3 is CASSYVAEDTQYF. As DNA, the CDR3 is TGTGCCAGCAGTTACGTGGCAGAAGATACGCAGTATTTT.

This rearrangement joins TRBV7-8 to TRBJ1-1; tentatively, D is TRBD1 (6 bases). CDR1 is SGHVS and CDR2 is FQNEAQ in the germline V gene. The CDR3 is made up of 15 amino acids. Between the trimmed V and J ends, which lost 4 bases and 12 bases, there was a span of 24 bases. This CDR3 is CASSSQTLTGPTTFF. In DNA form, the CDR3 reads TGTGCCAGCAGCTCCCAGACCCTGACAGGCCCGACGACTTTCTTT. Full variable domain (outside the CDR3, taken from reference TRBV7-8 and TRBJ1-1): GAGVSQSPRYKVAKRGQDVALRCDPISGHVSLFWYQQALGQGPEFLTYFQNEAQLDKSGLPSDRFFAERPEGSVSTLKIQRTQQEDSAVYLCASSSQTLTGPTTFFGQGTRLTVV.

The J gene is TRBJ1-2, the V gene TRBV29-1; no clear D. Germline V gene data show CDR1 as SQVTM and CDR2 as ANQGSEA. V lost 4 bases and J lost 7, with 16 bases in between. This CDR3 is built from 13 residues. The CDR3 region is CSVVPRLGGGYTF. The CDR3, as DNA: TGCAGCGTTGTTCCGCGGCTTGGCGGTGGCTACACCTTC.

The genes are TRBV9 and TRBJ1-2; D not certain. CDR3 size: 14 residues. V dropped 0 bases and J dropped 8 bases, with 14 bases sitting between them. From germline, CDR1 is SGDLS and CDR2 YYNGEE. The CDR3 DNA follows: TGTGCCAGCAGCGTAGATGGCCCGCCGGGGGGCTACACCTTC. Encoded protein: CASSVDGPPGGYTF.

The CDR3 DNA reads TGCAGTGCCAGGACAGGGGGCAAAATATATTTT. This translates into CSARTGGKIYF. The chain recombines TRBV20-1 with TRBJ1-3, with TRBD1 identical over 11 bases. Germline-derived CDR1 and CDR2 are DFQATT and SNEGSKA (reference sequence). This CDR3 contains 11 residues. J gave up 13 bases and V 6 bases, and 5 bases lay outside the gene matches.

The V call is TRBV27, the J call TRBJ1-4; TRBD1 matches at 11 bases. Per the germline V gene, CDR1 is MNHEY and CDR2 is SMNVEV (reference sequence). V was clipped by 4 bases and J by 8 bases; unmatched bases: 3. This CDR3 spans 14 amino acids. The CDR3, as DNA: TGTGCCAGCAGTTCAGGACAGGGGGCGGAAAAACTGTTTTTT. Its translation is CASSSGQGAEKLFF.

The rearrangement joins TRBV29-1 to TRBJ1-2, with D hard to call. V dropped 1 base and J dropped 0 bases, with 24 bases sitting between them. This CDR3 is built from 19 residues. Per the germline V gene, CDR1 is SQVTM and CDR2 is ANQGSEA. The CDR3 sequence is CSVEGRWADRPLTNYGYTF. CDR3 coding DNA: TGCAGCGTTGAAGGAAGGTGGGCAGACCGACCCCTGACTAACTATGGCTACACCTTC.

This clone was seen a single time. The V and J genes are TRBV19 and TRBJ2-7; 8 bases are shared with TRBD1. Germline V gene lookup returns CDR1 LNHDA and CDR2 SQIVND (reference sequence). With 5 bases clipped from V and 2 bases from J, the junction kept 8 bases outside the gene matches. This CDR3 is 15 amino acids long. CDR3: CASSFGQGVTYEQYF. The CDR3 coding sequence is TGTGCCAGTAGTTTTGGACAGGGCGTTACCTACGAGCAGTACTTC.

The chain recombines TRBV29-1 with TRBJ2-3; a weak D match, TRBD2 (6 bases). Per germline, CDR1 SQVTM and CDR2 ANQGSEA. This CDR3 is 14 amino acids long. Trimming removed 2 bases at V and 0 bases at J, with 9 bases between. This CDR3 is CSVERRASTDTQYF. CDR3 nucleotide sequence: TGCAGCGTTGAAAGGAGGGCGAGCACAGATACGCAGTATTTT.

The chain joins TRBV10-3 to TRBJ2-3; 11 bases map to TRBD1. The length of the CDR3 is 14 residues. Germline values: CDR1 ENHRY, CDR2 SYGVKD. V lost 6 bases to trimming and J lost 6 bases; unmatched junction nucleotides: 5. The CDR3 DNA is TGTGCCATCAGGGGGACAGGGGGTTCGGATACGCAGTATTTT. Its translation: CAIRGTGGSDTQYF.

The gene calls are TRBV5-6 and TRBJ1-2; no clear D. Germline V CDR1 and CDR2: SGHDT, YYEEEE. The CDR3 contains 13 residues. Trimming removed 0 bases from V and 8 bases from J, with 11 bases in between. CDR3 amino acids: CASSLDPLGGYTF. In nucleotides, the CDR3 is TGTGCCAGCAGCTTGGACCCCCTCGGGGGCTACACCTTC.

The gene calls are TRBV28 and TRBJ1-2; D remains ambiguous. Trimming took 3 bases from V and 0 from J, leaving 8 bases between them. CDR1 is MDHEN and CDR2 is SYDVKM in the germline V gene. This CDR3 contains 14 residues. This CDR3 is CASSFREANYGYTF. The CDR3 DNA sequence: TGTGCCAGCAGTTTTCGGGAGGCTAACTATGGCTACACCTTC.

The chain joins TRBV7-9 to TRBJ2-3; 9 bases are shared with TRBD1. The V segment lost 3 bases and the J segment 15 bases; nucleotides outside the gene matches: 10. The CDR3 covers 13 residues. Germline CDR1 SEHNR, CDR2 FQNEAQ (reference sequence). The CDR3 DNA reads as TGTGCCAGCAGCTTTCAAACAGGGGGCGCTCAATATTTT. Its translation is CASSFQTGGAQYF. Filled out from reference TRBV7-9 and TRBJ2-3, the complete variable domain reads DTGVSQNPRHKITKRGQNVTFRCDPISEHNRLYWYRQTLGQGPEFLTYFQNEAQLEKSRLLSDRFSAERPKGSFSTLEIQRTEQGDSAMYLCASSFQTGGAQYFGPGTRLTVL.

The V gene is TRBV2, the J gene TRBJ1-2, with 11 positions matching TRBD1. The CDR3 consists of 16 residues. J gave up 2 bases and V 6 bases, and 8 bases lay outside the gene matches. Germline V CDR1 and CDR2: SNHLY, FYNNEI. The DNA for the CDR3 is TGTGCCAGCAGCCCGGGACAGGGGGTCGGAAACTATGGCTACACCTTC. Translation gives CASSPGQGVGNYGYTF.

The rearrangement joins TRBV7-8 to TRBJ1-1; no firm D call. Germline V gives CDR1 SGHVS, CDR2 FQNEAQ. The V gene lost 1 base and the J gene lost 7 bases, with 10 bases spanning the gap. CDR3 length: 13 amino acids. CDR3 residues: CASSLGRTNEAFF. DNA for the CDR3: TGTGCCAGCAGCTTAGGCAGGACTAATGAAGCTTTCTTT.

This rearrangement joins TRBV5-6 to TRBJ1-5; possibly TRBD1 for D (6 bases). The ends were cut back, 4 bases at V and 0 bases at J, with 14 bases in the middle. Per the germline V gene, CDR1 is SGHDT and CDR2 is YYEEEE. This CDR3 has 16 residues. CDR3 residues: CASSHGGAYSNQPQHF. DNA of the CDR3: TGTGCCAGCAGCCACGGGGGGGCCTATAGCAATCAGCCCCAGCATTTT.

The chain is built from TRBV11-1 and TRBJ2-4; 10 bases are a match to TRBD1. The CDR3 has 15 residues. Germline V gene data show CDR1 as SGHAT and CDR2 as FQDESV (reference sequence). V lost 0 bases, J lost 8 bases, and 4 bases stayed unmatched. DNA for the CDR3: TGTGCCAGCAGCTTAGCGGACAGGGGGGACGACATTCAGTACTTC. As protein: CASSLADRGDDIQYF.

This clone showed up just a few times. This chain joins TRBV6-6 and TRBJ2-1; 8 nucleotides match TRBD2. V lost 6 bases and J lost 0; bases outside the gene matches: 22. Germline V lookup: CDR1 MNHNY, CDR2 SVGAGI (reference sequence). The CDR3 has 21 amino acids. CDR3 in amino acids: CASSATRGGRTNQSSYNEQFF. DNA of the CDR3: TGTGCCAGCAGCGCCACCCGCGGGGGGCGCACCAATCAGAGCTCCTACAATGAGCAGTTCTTC.

The genes are TRBV7-2 and TRBJ1-5; tentatively, D is TRBD1 (6 bases). The CDR3 consists of 15 residues. From germline, CDR1 is SGHTA and CDR2 FQGNSA. Trimming removed 4 bases at V and 2 bases at J, with 12 bases between. In nucleotides, the CDR3 is TGTGCCAGCAGCTCAGTCAGGGGAGGCAATCAGCCCCAGCATTTT. Amino acid sequence: CASSSVRGGNQPQHF.

The CDR3 reads CASNIAGSAGDTQYF. DNA for the CDR3: TGTGCCAGCAATATAGCGGGGAGCGCGGGAGATACGCAGTATTTT. The V and J genes are TRBV6-5 and TRBJ2-3; 8 nucleotides line up with TRBD2. Germline assignment: CDR1 MNHEY and CDR2 SVGAGI. V lost 7 bases, J lost 5 bases, and 11 bases stayed unmatched. The CDR3 totals 15 residues.

This chain joins TRBV13 and TRBJ2-3, with D maybe TRBD1 (6 bases). V shed 3 bases and J shed 2 bases, with 15 bases lying between them. CDR3 size: 16 residues. Germline V gives CDR1 PRHDT, CDR2 FYEKMQ (reference sequence). The CDR3 DNA follows: TGTGCCAGCAGCTTGTGGACAGCCGTCAACACAGATACGCAGTATTTT. Amino acids: CASSLWTAVNTDTQYF.

This clone was seen just once. The chain carries TRBV24-1 and TRBJ1-2, with D hard to call. CDR3 length: 13 amino acids. V lost 7 bases and J 8 bases, leaving 16 bases between the germline ends. The germline CDR1 and CDR2 sequences are KGHDR and SFDVKD. The CDR3 loop is CATSLFPFAGYTF. In nucleotides, the CDR3 is TGTGCCACCAGCCTATTTCCTTTTGCGGGCTACACCTTC.

The genes are TRBV12-3 or TRBV12-4 and TRBJ2-1; D remains unclear. The CDR3 is 13 residues long. Trimming removed 3 bases from V and 8 bases from J, with 11 bases in between. CDR3 bases: TGTGCCAGCAGTTTCAACCAGGTTGATGAGCAGTTCTTC. Protein: CASSFNQVDEQFF.

V usage is TRBV6-5 and J usage is TRBJ1-6; TRBD1 matches at 11 bases. CDR1 MNHEY and CDR2 SVGAGI come from the germline V gene. Trimming at V came to 2 bases and at J to 10 bases, leaving 7 bases not matched to a gene. The CDR3 has 16 residues. CDR3 DNA sequence: TGTGCCAGCAGTTACCCTCGGACAGGGGGCAGGTCACCCCTCCACTTT. Translating gives CASSYPRTGGRSPLHF.

The rearrangement joins TRBV5-1 to TRBJ2-1, with 8 bases that match TRBD2. The germline V gene encodes CDR1 SGHRS and CDR2 YFSETQ. V dropped 6 bases and J dropped 2; count of bases not matched to a gene: 7. The length of the CDR3 is 15 residues. CDR3: CASTRDGGAYNEQFF. CDR3 in DNA: TGCGCCAGCACCCGGGACGGGGGGGCCTACAATGAGCAGTTCTTC.

The chain is built from TRBV27 and TRBJ2-5; no reliable D call. Per germline, CDR1 MNHEY and CDR2 SMNVEV (reference sequence). This CDR3 is built from 15 residues. Trimming removed 3 bases from V and 0 bases from J, with 11 bases in between. The CDR3 sequence: CASSLNPRDQETQYF. The CDR3 DNA is TGTGCCAGCAGTTTGAACCCCCGGGACCAAGAGACCCAGTACTTC.

The chain uses TRBV4-1 and TRBJ2-3, with TRBD2 as a possible D gene (5 bases). The germline V gene encodes CDR1 MGHRA and CDR2 YSYEKL. This CDR3 comprises 18 residues. The V gene lost 0 bases and the J gene lost 1 base, with 17 bases spanning the gap. The CDR3 region is CASSQDLERSSGTDTQYF. In nucleotides, the CDR3 is TGCGCCAGCAGCCAAGATCTGGAGCGGTCATCGGGCACAGATACGCAGTATTTT.